These T cell receptor beta chains were read from a single sample in a study of cytomegalovirus exposure and HLA in healthy donors. Some clones are missing from TCRdb's copy, which holds only in-frame ones; the method was immunoSEQ multiplex PCR. The data show 150,000 to 200,000 clones, with about 85% seen just once and approximately 2.3% held by the top ten. The sequenced sample was PBMCs. These receptors came from a man between 18 and 29 years old in good health and CMV-seropositive. Each CDR3 is given with its conserved first and last residue. D genes are given only for firm matches. Where a row states a size, it is once, few, many or the class of an expanded clone; other rows omit it.

>.|TRBJ1-2|TRBV19|.
CASSVGKNYGYTF
TGTGCCAGTAGTGTCGGGAAGAACTATGGCTACACCTTC
>TRBD2|TRBJ2-3|TRBV2|.
CASSDRLASGGAPDTQYF
TGTGCCAGCAGTGATAGATTGGCTAGCGGGGGGGCCCCAGATACGCAGTATTTT
>.|TRBJ1-6|TRBV4-1|.
CASSLVGGNNSPLHF
TGCGCCAGCAGCCTTGTCGGGGGAAATAATTCACCCCTCCACTTT
>TRBD2|TRBJ2-5|TRBV6-6|.
CASSYLAGTQETQYF
TGTGCCAGCAGTTATCTAGCGGGCACACAAGAGACCCAGTACTTC
>.|TRBJ1-4|TRBV7-9|.
CASSLDGKNGKLFF
TGTGCCAGCAGCCTAGACGGGAAAAACGGAAAACTGTTTTTT
>.|TRBJ2-3|TRBV15|.
CATSRGVGSADTQYF
TGTGCCACCAGCAGAGGGGTAGGAAGCGCAGATACGCAGTATTTT
>TRBD1|TRBJ1-6|TRBV6-5|.
CASSYSGDRGSPLHF
TGTGCCAGCAGTTACTCGGGGGACAGGGGGTCACCCCTCCACTTT
>TRBD1|TRBJ1-4|TRBV7-2|.
CASSLVQGVNEKLFF
TGTGCCAGCAGCTTAGTGCAGGGGGTTAATGAAAAACTGTTTTTT
>TRBD1|TRBJ2-2|TRBV29-1|.
CSVETGGASTGELFF
TGCAGCGTTGAGACAGGGGGCGCGAGCACCGGGGAGCTGTTTTTT
>.|TRBJ1-1|TRBV4-3|.
CASSQVRGGLNAAEAFF
TGCGCCAGCAGCCAAGTCCGCGGGGGGCTCAACGCCGCTGAAGCTTTCTTT
>.|TRBJ2-2|TRBV4-1|.
CASSQDKQRNTGELFF
TGCGCCAGCAGCCAAGATAAGCAACGGAACACCGGGGAGCTGTTTTTT
>.|TRBJ2-7|TRBV7-2|.
CASSGGSSYEQYF
TGTGCCAGCAGCGGAGGCAGCTCCTACGAGCAGTACTTC
>TRBD1|TRBJ2-1|TRBV27|.
CASSLRQGWNNEQFF
TGTGCCAGCAGTTTGAGACAGGGATGGAACAATGAGCAGTTCTTC
>TRBD1|TRBJ2-2|TRBV7-6|.
CASSLRQTGGDGELFF
TGTGCCAGCAGCTTGCGCCAAACAGGGGGCGACGGGGAGCTGTTTTTT
>TRBD2|TRBJ2-5|TRBV7-2|few
CASSLEGRGGDF
TGTGCCAGCAGCTTAGAAGGGCGGGGGGGCGACTTC
>.|TRBJ2-2|TRBV25-1|.
CASSSSTGVSGELFF
TGTGCCAGCAGTTCATCGACAGGAGTATCCGGGGAGCTGTTTTTT
>.|TRBJ2-2|TRBV15|.
CATSRDRLGELFF
TGTGCCACCAGCAGAGATCGGTTGGGGGAGCTGTTTTTT
>TRBD1|TRBJ1-1|TRBV7-2|.
CASSPHRGGTGSANTEAFF
TGTGCCAGCAGCCCGCACAGAGGGGGGACAGGGTCTGCGAACACTGAAGCTTTCTTT
>TRBD1|TRBJ2-2|TRBV5-1|.
CASGQVDTGELFF
TGCGCCAGCGGACAGGTGGACACCGGGGAGCTGTTTTTT
>.|TRBJ1-1|TRBV11-3|.
CASSRTSTEAFF
TGTGCCAGCAGCCGGACATCCACTGAAGCTTTCTTT
>.|TRBJ1-5|TRBV19|.
CASSPPQVWIGGGNQPQHF
TGTGCCAGTAGCCCGCCCCAGGTATGGATAGGAGGAGGAAATCAGCCCCAGCATTTT
>.|TRBJ2-6|TRBV27|.
CASTSSGANGLTF
TGTGCCAGCACCTCTTCTGGGGCCAACGGCCTGACTTTC
>.|TRBJ2-7|TRBV7-2|.
CASSNLQGSSYEQYF
TGTGCCAGCAGCAATCTTCAGGGGAGCTCCTACGAGCAGTACTTC
>TRBD1|TRBJ1-2|TRBV7-6|.
CASSSSPGQGYRGYTF
TGTGCCAGCAGCTCGTCCCCGGGACAGGGGTATCGTGGCTACACCTTC
>.|TRBJ1-5|TRBV4-3|.
CASSQDRGSNQPQHF
TGCGCCAGCAGCCAAGACCGGGGGAGCAATCAGCCCCAGCATTTT
>.|TRBJ2-2|TRBV6-5|.
CASSYTRTNTGELFF
TGTGCCAGCAGTTATACAAGGACTAACACCGGGGAGCTGTTTTTT
>TRBD1|TRBJ1-5|TRBV9|.
CASGLGQGSNQPQHF
TGTGCCAGCGGATTGGGACAGGGCTCAAATCAGCCCCAGCATTTT
>.|TRBJ2-7|TRBV5-1|.
CASSSLTGYEQYF
TGCGCCAGCAGCTCCTTGACAGGCTACGAGCAGTACTTC
>.|TRBJ1-1|TRBV12-5|.
CASNRDSGNTEAFF
TGTGCTAGTAATAGGGACTCCGGGAACACTGAAGCTTTCTTT
>.|TRBJ2-3|TRBV11-2|.
CASRRTGTDTQYF
TGTGCCAGCAGACGGACAGGCACAGATACGCAGTATTTT
>.|TRBJ1-6|TRBV21-1|.
CASSPRDCGSPLHF
TGTGCCAGCAGCCCACGGGATTGCGGGTCACCCCTCCACTTT
>.|TRBJ1-2|TRBV6-1|.
CASSEDGNYGYTF
TGTGCCAGCAGTGAAGACGGTAACTATGGCTACACCTTC
>.|TRBJ1-3|TRBV4-2|.
CASSQEIGHDSGNTIYF
TGTGCCAGCAGCCAAGAAATAGGACACGACTCTGGAAACACCATATATTTT
>TRBD1|TRBJ2-1|TRBV20-1|once
CSARETGIEFF
TGCAGTGCTAGAGAGACAGGGATAGAGTTCTTC
>TRBD1|TRBJ2-7|TRBV4-1|.
CASSQVDRGPPYEQYF
TGCGCCAGCAGCCAAGTCGACAGGGGGCCTCCCTACGAGCAGTACTTC
>.|TRBJ2-7|TRBV7-9|.
CASREGQTNSYEQYF
TGTGCCAGCAGGGAGGGACAGACGAATTCCTACGAGCAGTACTTC
>.|TRBJ1-5|TRBV2|.
CASRRDINQPQHF
TGTGCCAGCAGAAGGGACATCAATCAGCCCCAGCATTTT
>TRBD2|TRBJ2-1|TRBV7-2|.
CASSPGLAGIPHEQFF
TGTGCCAGCAGCCCTGGACTAGCGGGGATTCCGCATGAGCAGTTCTTC
>TRBD1|TRBJ1-6|TRBV27|.
CASSSGTATNSPLHF
TGTGCCAGCAGTTCTGGGACAGCCACTAATTCACCCCTCCACTTT
>TRBD1|TRBJ2-1|TRBV7-9|once
CASSSPRDRYNEQFF
TGTGCCAGCAGCTCACCACGGGACAGATACAATGAGCAGTTCTTC
>.|TRBJ2-3|TRBV2|.
CASTGLPDTQYF
TGTGCCAGCACCGGTCTACCAGATACGCAGTATTTT
>TRBD2|TRBJ2-1|TRBV7-6|.
CASSPPGQRGAYNEQFF
TGTGCCAGCAGCCCGCCGGGACAGCGGGGGGCCTACAATGAGCAGTTCTTC
>.|TRBJ2-5|TRBV5-1|.
CASSPGAGRQETQYF
TGCGCCAGCAGCCCTGGGGCAGGCCGCCAAGAGACCCAGTACTTC
>.|TRBJ1-5|TRBV11-2|.
CASSIDGGNQPQHF
TGTGCCAGCAGCATAGACGGCGGGAATCAGCCCCAGCATTTT
>TRBD1|TRBJ1-3|TRBV18|few
CASSPSEGAKGNTIYF
TGTGCCAGCTCACCTTCTGAGGGGGCGAAAGGAAACACCATATATTTT
>.|TRBJ2-2|TRBV2|.
CASSLSGNTGELFF
TGTGCCAGCTCCCTCTCGGGGAACACCGGGGAGCTGTTTTTT
>TRBD1|TRBJ2-7|TRBV6-5|.
CASSYLGQGFSYEQYF
TGTGCCAGCAGTTACCTGGGACAGGGGTTTTCGTACGAGCAGTACTTC
>.|TRBJ2-7|TRBV6-1|.
CASRDFLDFYEQYF
TGTGCCAGCCGGGACTTCCTTGATTTCTACGAGCAGTACTTC
>TRBD1|TRBJ2-1|TRBV19|.
CASSSDRGYNEQFF
TGTGCCAGTAGTTCCGACAGGGGATACAATGAGCAGTTCTTC